The rows below give T cell receptor beta chains drawn from one sample of a study of T cells after yellow fever vaccination. TCRdb reanalysed the 5' RACE reads using MiXCR and keeps one entry per CDR3 protein. The sample holds 250,000 to 300,000 distinct CDR3 sequences, around 5.2% seen once. The material sequenced was CD4+ T cells sorted from PBMCs, taken on the day of the yellow fever booster vaccination. Source of these receptors: a man between 18 and 35 years old who received the YFV17D yellow fever vaccine. The CDR3 runs from the conserved cysteine through the conserved F or W. D genes are given only for firm matches. Clone size is given for some rows only: seen once, a few or many times, or a class if the clone is expanded.

J	D	size	V	CDR3	DNA
TRBJ1-2	NA	few	TRBV5-1	CASSLELGRGYGYTF	TGCGCCAGCAGCTTGGAACTGGGGCGCGGCTATGGCTACACCTTC
TRBJ1-6	NA	many	TRBV3-1	CASSQNQGGWSPLHF	TGTGCCAGCAGCCAAAATCAGGGAGGATGGTCACCCCTCCACTTT
TRBJ1-1	NA	NA	TRBV19	CASSYQGAAEAFF	TGTGCCAGTAGTTACCAGGGTGCCGCTGAAGCTTTCTTT
TRBJ2-5	TRBD2	many	TRBV11-2	CASSLVGLADQETQYF	TGTGCCAGCAGCTTAGTCGGCCTAGCGGATCAAGAGACCCAGTACTTC
TRBJ1-2	NA	few	TRBV6-5	CASSYYGALRGYTF	TGTGCCAGCAGCTACTACGGGGCCCTGAGGGGCTACACCTTC
TRBJ1-3	NA	few	TRBV1	CTSSQDRRGFTVGNTIYF	TGCACCAGCAGCCAAGATCGGCGGGGCTTTACCGTAGGAAACACCATATATTTT
TRBJ2-1	TRBD2	NA	TRBV14	CASSQQTSGGGFF	TGTGCCAGCAGCCAACAAACGTCGGGGGGAGGGTTCTTC
TRBJ1-4	TRBD1	NA	TRBV29-1	CSVEETAGGEKLFF	TGCAGCGTTGAAGAGACGGCAGGGGGTGAAAAACTGTTTTTT
TRBJ2-5	NA	few	TRBV20-1	CSAIGGGHQETQYF	TGCAGTGCTATAGGCGGGGGCCACCAAGAGACCCAGTACTTC
TRBJ2-5	NA	few	TRBV11-2	CASSFQSTQGETQYF	TGTGCCAGCAGCTTTCAGTCAACCCAGGGAGAGACCCAGTACTTC
TRBJ2-2	TRBD1	few	TRBV6-2/TRBV6-3	CASSPPPRTGGELFF	TGTGCCAGCAGTCCCCCCCCAAGGACAGGCGGGGAGCTGTTTTTT
TRBJ2-7	TRBD2	few	TRBV7-2	CASSLGGLGYEQYF	TGTGCCAGCAGCTTAGGGGGACTAGGCTACGAGCAGTACTTC
TRBJ1-2	TRBD1	few	TRBV5-1	CASSLGQGLSGYTF	TGCGCCAGCAGTTTGGGACAGGGGTTGAGTGGCTACACCTTC
TRBJ2-1	TRBD2	many	TRBV7-2	CASSIRAGGYNEQFF	TGTGCCAGCAGCATACGAGCGGGGGGCTACAATGAGCAGTTCTTC
TRBJ2-3	NA	few	TRBV18	CASSPLTTDTQYF	TGTGCCAGCTCACCACTTACCACAGATACGCAGTATTTT
TRBJ1-5	TRBD1	few	TRBV7-9	CASSLTLRQGPYSNQPQHF	TGTGCCAGCAGCCTCACATTGAGACAGGGACCTTATAGCAATCAGCCCCAGCATTTT
TRBJ2-5	TRBD2	many	TRBV29-1	CSVRRASGDQETQYF	TGCAGCGTTCGTAGGGCTAGCGGGGATCAAGAGACCCAGTACTTC
TRBJ2-3	NA	many	TRBV5-1	CASSPSREADTQYF	TGCGCCAGCAGCCCCAGCCGTGAAGCAGATACGCAGTATTTT
TRBJ1-2	TRBD1	few	TRBV4-1	CASSQGVTGGADGYTF	TGCGCCAGCAGCCAGGGGGTTACAGGGGGCGCCGATGGCTACACCTTC
TRBJ2-3	NA	many	TRBV4-2	CASSQAGGSTDTQYF	TGTGCCAGCAGCCAAGCGGGGGGCAGCACAGATACGCAGTATTTT
TRBJ2-1	NA	few	TRBV5-4	CASSSPQGRWGEQFF	TGTGCCAGCAGCTCCCCTCAAGGGAGATGGGGTGAGCAGTTCTTC
TRBJ2-5	NA	NA	TRBV20-1	CSARAGPGQETQYF	TGCAGTGCTAGAGCGGGGCCAGGACAAGAGACCCAGTACTTC
TRBJ1-4	NA	NA	TRBV4-3	CASSQDLSGLGEKLFF	TGCGCCAGCAGCCAAGATCTCTCAGGTTTAGGAGAAAAACTGTTTTTT
TRBJ1-2	NA	NA	TRBV19	CASTGRQDTNYGYTF	TGTGCCAGTACCGGGCGACAAGACACTAACTATGGCTACACCTTC
TRBJ2-3	NA	many	TRBV3-1	CASSQGGNTDTQYF	TGTGCCAGCAGCCAAGGCGGAAACACAGATACGCAGTATTTT
TRBJ1-2	NA	many	TRBV7-6	CASSPGQIRSNYGYTF	TGTGCCAGCAGTCCAGGACAAATCCGATCTAACTATGGCTACACCTTC
TRBJ2-2	TRBD2	NA	TRBV4-2	CASSLLAGGQGGELFF	TGTGCCAGCAGCCTACTAGCGGGGGGGCAGGGCGGGGAGCTGTTTTTT
TRBJ2-2	TRBD2	many	TRBV7-2	CASSLRLAVPGELFF	TGTGCCAGCAGCTTGAGACTAGCGGTCCCCGGGGAGCTGTTTTTT
TRBJ2-1	NA	many	TRBV7-2	CASSISDYEQFF	TGTGCCAGCAGCATCAGCGACTACGAGCAGTTCTTC
TRBJ2-5	TRBD1	many	TRBV11-2	CASSLGGDRGLETQYF	TGTGCCAGCAGCTTAGGAGGGGACAGGGGATTGGAGACCCAGTACTTC
TRBJ1-1	NA	few	TRBV18	CASSPIDGGRTEAFF	TGTGCCAGCTCACCAATCGATGGAGGGCGCACTGAAGCTTTCTTT
TRBJ1-1	NA	NA	TRBV18	CASSPEKITEAFF	TGTGCCAGCTCGCCCGAAAAAATCACTGAAGCTTTCTTT
TRBJ2-2	TRBD2	few	TRBV18	CASSLTSGGRTGELFF	TGTGCCAGCTCGCTGACTAGCGGGGGGCGCACCGGGGAGCTGTTTTTT
TRBJ2-3	NA	NA	TRBV20-1	CSARSRVDTQYF	TGCAGTGCTAGGTCGAGAGTAGATACGCAGTATTTT
TRBJ2-5	NA	few	TRBV4-2	CASSQISAGRETQYF	TGTGCCAGCAGCCAAATCTCGGCGGGCAGAGAGACCCAGTACTTC
TRBJ2-3	TRBD2	few	TRBV6-2/TRBV6-3	CASTHALAGDTQYF	TGTGCCAGCACCCACGCACTAGCGGGGGATACGCAGTATTTT
TRBJ1-5	NA	NA	TRBV6-6	CASSPSGGRAGQPQHF	TGTGCCAGCAGTCCCAGTGGGGGAAGGGCGGGTCAGCCCCAGCATTTT
TRBJ2-2	TRBD1	few	TRBV7-7	CASSATGAAGELFF	TGTGCTAGCAGCGCAACAGGGGCGGCCGGGGAGCTGTTTTTT
TRBJ1-2	NA	NA	TRBV5-1	CASSLTEGGARYGYTF	TGCGCCAGCAGCTTGACGGAGGGGGGGGCCCGCTATGGCTACACCTTC
TRBJ2-1	NA	NA	TRBV6-5	CASSPTRDTMASYNEQFF	TGTGCCAGCAGTCCTACTAGAGATACCATGGCATCCTACAATGAGCAGTTCTTC
TRBJ1-2	TRBD1	few	TRBV20-1	CSETGGTYGYTF	TGCAGTGAAACAGGGGGTACCTATGGCTACACCTTC